These T cell receptor beta chains were read from a single sample in a study of T cell responses to AZD1222 COVID-19 vaccine. TCRdb keeps only in-frame clones here, not all; method: immunoSEQ multiplex PCR. Among some 140,000 clones, approximately 90% were seen once, and the ten largest hold more than 5.5%. The material sequenced was peripheral blood, taken on day 0 of AZD1222 vaccination. All receptors derive from an adult in good health. CDR3s include the opening cysteine and the closing phenylalanine or tryptophan. Fields, in order: V gene, J gene, D gene, clone size, CDR3 DNA, CDR3 protein. D genes are given only for firm matches. Size is omitted from some rows. Given values are once, few, many or a class for expanded clones.

v_call: TRBV29-1
j_call: TRBJ2-7
d_call: TRBD2
clone_size: -
cdr3_nt: TGCAGCGTTGAGCGGGAGGACCCCTACGAGCAGTACTTC
cdr3_aa: CSVEREDPYEQYF

v_call: TRBV7-2
j_call: TRBJ1-1
d_call: -
clone_size: -
cdr3_nt: TGTGCCAGCAGCCCAGCTCTTGGCAGCGGGAACACTGAAGCTTTCTTT
cdr3_aa: CASSPALGSGNTEAFF

v_call: TRBV7-9
j_call: TRBJ1-5
d_call: TRBD1
clone_size: few
cdr3_nt: TGTGCCAGCAGCTTACTATCAGGGGGGATCAATCAGCCCCAGCATTTT
cdr3_aa: CASSLLSGGINQPQHF

v_call: TRBV29-1
j_call: TRBJ1-1
d_call: -
clone_size: once
cdr3_nt: TGCAGCGGACAGGCTGGGAACACTGAAGCTTTCTTT
cdr3_aa: CSGQAGNTEAFF

v_call: TRBV25-1
j_call: TRBJ2-1
d_call: TRBD2
clone_size: -
cdr3_nt: TGTGCCAGCATGGGAGGGCCCTACAATGAGCAGTTCTTC
cdr3_aa: CASMGGPYNEQFF

v_call: TRBV27
j_call: TRBJ2-7
d_call: TRBD1
clone_size: -
cdr3_nt: TGTGCCAGCAGTTTGAAGTGGGACAGCTCCTTAACTCAGTACTTC
cdr3_aa: CASSLKWDSSLTQYF

v_call: TRBV19
j_call: TRBJ1-3
d_call: -
clone_size: -
cdr3_nt: TGTGCCAGTAGTATAGTGGTCACTCCAGTCTCTGGAAACACCATATATTTT
cdr3_aa: CASSIVVTPVSGNTIYF

v_call: TRBV6-2/TRBV6-3
j_call: TRBJ1-3
d_call: -
clone_size: -
cdr3_nt: TGTGCCAGCAGTGACTCCTGGCTCTCTGGAAACACCATATATTTT
cdr3_aa: CASSDSWLSGNTIYF

v_call: TRBV6-2/TRBV6-3
j_call: TRBJ2-2
d_call: TRBD2
clone_size: -
cdr3_nt: TGTGCCAGCAGTTACACACTACCGGGACTAGCGATGCCCGGGGAGCTGTTTTTT
cdr3_aa: CASSYTLPGLAMPGELFF

v_call: TRBV9
j_call: TRBJ2-5
d_call: TRBD1
clone_size: -
cdr3_nt: TGTGCCAGCAGCGTCTTAGGGGGCGGAGAGACCCAGTACTTC
cdr3_aa: CASSVLGGGETQYF

v_call: TRBV5-1
j_call: TRBJ2-3
d_call: -
clone_size: -
cdr3_nt: TGCGCCAGCAGCCGATCGTCGGGGGCTGGGGATACGCAGTATTTT
cdr3_aa: CASSRSSGAGDTQYF

v_call: TRBV19
j_call: TRBJ1-6
d_call: -
clone_size: -
cdr3_nt: TGTGCCAGTAGTATACAGGGAGATTCACCCCTCCACTTT
cdr3_aa: CASSIQGDSPLHF

v_call: TRBV11-2
j_call: TRBJ2-1
d_call: TRBD2
clone_size: once
cdr3_nt: TGTGCCAGCAGCCGACTAGCGCCAGGGACCTACAATGAGCAGTTCTTC
cdr3_aa: CASSRLAPGTYNEQFF